This TCR beta chain was sequenced during a study of long-term antiretroviral therapy in people with HIV. The study, taken as a whole, reports: Although diversity increased after ART, it remained lower than in transplant donor controls.

This was the immunoSEQ v3.0 assay at survey level. Sequenced by immunoSEQ multiplex PCR; TCRdb stores in-frame clones only, minus some. In the table there are 26,000 or so clones, more than 75% of which are singletons. Germline V gene lookup returns CDR1 SGHDT and CDR2 YYEEEE. The CDR3 loop spans 14 amino acids. V was shortened by 4 bases and J by 4 bases, with 14 bases between the two germline ends. This clone is a singleton in its sample. The antigen remains unidentified. V is TRBV5-6 and J is TRBJ1-2; TRBD1 might be the D (6 bases). The receptor's source is a middle-aged man with HIV. The sequences come from unsorted PBMCs, collected 2 years after starting antiretroviral therapy. For the CDR3, the DNA is TGTGCCAGCAGCACGCTAGGACAGCTCTATGGCTACACCTTC. Translating it yields CASSTLGQLYGYTF.